These 2 T cell receptor beta chains were all obtained from the same sample, sequenced in a study of blood T cell repertoires in COVID-19. The protocol was immunoSEQ multiplex PCR, while the TCRdb copy is restricted to in-frame clones and leaves out a portion. The table includes around 300,000 clones, roughly 90% detected once. Sequencing was done on a sample of peripheral blood. All receptors derive from a woman between 25 and 40 years old with COVID-19, enrolled during active disease.

The chain links TRBV19 to TRBJ1-1; a possible D gene is TRBD1 (6 bases). The CDR3 length is 15 residues. The V and J ends lost 6 bases and 0 bases respectively, with 14 bases between them. CDR1 and CDR2 from the germline V gene are LNHDA and SQIVND (reference sequence). The CDR3 nucleotides read TGTGCCAGTAGACCAGAGACAGGAATGAACACTGAAGCTTTCTTT. It translates to CASRPETGMNTEAFF.

V is TRBV7-2 and J is TRBJ2-7; 10 nucleotides line up with TRBD1. With V trimmed by 3 bases and J by 6 bases, 8 bases remained unmatched. The CDR3 contains 15 residues. CDR1 is SGHTA and CDR2 is FQGNSA in the germline V gene. The CDR3 spells CASSFTGTGALEQYF. The CDR3 coding sequence is TGTGCCAGCAGCTTCACCGGGACAGGGGCTCTCGAGCAGTACTTC.